The TCR beta chain described here comes from a study of cytomegalovirus exposure and HLA in healthy donors. The PCR ran on 60 Vbeta and 13 Jbeta primers. TCRdb's table, derived via immunoSEQ multiplex PCR, lists solely in-frame clones and lacks some. The data show around 160,000 clones, 68% seen once. V lost 5 bases and J 7 bases, leaving 27 bases between the germline ends. Germline V gene lookup returns CDR1 SGHVS and CDR2 FQNEAQ. There are 18 residues in the CDR3. The TCR comes from a man in his fifties or sixties in good health and CMV-seronegative. The chain uses TRBV7-8 and TRBJ2-4; D is possibly TRBD2 (7 bases). Specimen: PBMCs. The CDR3 coding sequence is TGTGCCAGCAGCCCCCGAGATTCGGGGGGCCGTCCAAGGAACATTCAGTACTTC. Translation: CASSPRDSGGRPRNIQYF.